This entry lists 7 T cell receptor beta chains sequenced from one sample in a study of blood T cell repertoires in COVID-19. The assay was immunoSEQ multiplex PCR, and TCRdb's table has in-frame clones only and misses some. The sample comprises roughly 61,000 clones, around 67% of which are singletons, and around 14% rests with the top ten. The sequenced sample was peripheral blood. These receptor sequences come from an older woman with acute or convalescent COVID-19.

The gene calls are TRBV29-1 and TRBJ2-2, with a possible D match to TRBD2 (6 bases). V lost 7 bases to trimming and J lost 3 bases, with 15 bases between them. CDR3 length: 14 amino acids. Germline-derived CDR1 and CDR2 are SQVTM and ANQGSEA. The CDR3 here is CSALRGLDTGELFF. The CDR3 bases are TGCAGCGCCCTACGGGGGTTGGACACCGGGGAGCTGTTTTTT.

This chain joins TRBV5-6 and TRBJ2-1, with TRBD1 matching 8 bases. With V trimmed by 3 bases and J by 10 bases, 9 bases remained unmatched. The germline V gene has CDR1 SGHDT and CDR2 YYEEEE. This CDR3 spans 14 amino acids. CDR3 nucleotide sequence: TGTGCCAGCAGCTCCCGAGGACAGGGTCGGGAGCAGTTCTTC. Its protein product is CASSSRGQGREQFF.

V gene TRBV18 combines with J gene TRBJ2-2, with 8 bases matching TRBD2. The CDR3 is made up of 16 amino acids. The germline V gene encodes CDR1 KGHSH and CDR2 LQKENI. V lost 1 base and J lost 4; bases outside the gene matches: 5. DNA for the CDR3: TGTGCCAGCTCACCACTGAGCGGGGGTTTCACCGGGGAGCTGTTTTTT. Residues: CASSPLSGGFTGELFF.

This sequence joins TRBV5-1 and TRBJ1-1; the D is unclear. CDR3 length: 11 amino acids. From germline, CDR1 is SGHRS and CDR2 YFSETQ. Trimming stripped 7 bases from V and 5 bases from J, with 9 bases between. In DNA, the CDR3 is TGCGCCAGCTCGGGAGGGACTGAAGCTTTCTTT. Translating it yields CASSGGTEAFF.

The chain links TRBV18 to TRBJ1-5; no clear D. Trimming shortened V by 3 bases and J by 5 bases, and 8 bases separated the two germline ends. CDR1 KGHSH and CDR2 LQKENI come from the germline V gene. There are 13 residues in the CDR3. The CDR3 DNA reads TGTGCCAGCTCACCCACCTTAGATCAGCCCCAGCATTTT. Amino acid sequence: CASSPTLDQPQHF. Combining the CDR3 with reference TRBV18 and TRBJ1-5 gives the whole variable domain NAGVMQNPRHLVRRRGQEARLRCSPMKGHSHVYWYRQLPEEGLKFMVYLQKENIIDESGMPKERFSAEFPKEGPSILRIQQVVRGDSAAYFCASSPTLDQPQHFGDGTRLSIL.

The chain is built from TRBV12-3 or TRBV12-4 and TRBJ2-1; D is uncertain. CDR3 length: 13 residues. The ends were cut back, 4 bases at V and 7 bases at J, with 11 bases in the middle. The CDR3 spells CASSWVSRNEQFF. CDR3 coding DNA: TGTGCCAGCAGTTGGGTGAGCAGGAATGAGCAGTTCTTC.

This rearrangement joins TRBV5-4 to TRBJ2-5; 9 positions agree with TRBD2. CDR3 size: 14 residues. Germline V gene lookup returns CDR1 SGHNT and CDR2 YYREEE (reference sequence). Unmatched junction bases numbered 8, after V lost 4 bases and J lost 7 bases. The CDR3 protein is CASSPPGAGGTQYF. CDR3 sequence (DNA): TGTGCCAGCAGCCCGCCCGGAGCGGGGGGGACCCAGTACTTC.